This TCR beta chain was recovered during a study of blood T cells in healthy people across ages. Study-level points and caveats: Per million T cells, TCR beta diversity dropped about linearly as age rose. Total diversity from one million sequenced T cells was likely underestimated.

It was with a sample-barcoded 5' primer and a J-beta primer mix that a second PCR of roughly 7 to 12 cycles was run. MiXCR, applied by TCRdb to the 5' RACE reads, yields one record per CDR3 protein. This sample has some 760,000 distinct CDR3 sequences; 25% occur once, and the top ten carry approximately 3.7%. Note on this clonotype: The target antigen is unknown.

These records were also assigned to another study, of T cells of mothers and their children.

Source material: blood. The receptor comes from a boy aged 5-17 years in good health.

Here the CDR3 DNA reads TGCAGCGTCGTCGGTAAGGGGGGTACTGAAGCTTTCTTT. It yields the protein CSVVGKGGTEAFF. The rearrangement uses TRBV29-1 and TRBJ1-1, with a weak D call TRBD1 (6 bases). The V end lost 6 bases, the J end lost 5 bases, and 16 bases lay between the germline ends. The CDR3 totals 13 residues. Germline CDR1 is SQVTM and CDR2 is ANQGSEA.